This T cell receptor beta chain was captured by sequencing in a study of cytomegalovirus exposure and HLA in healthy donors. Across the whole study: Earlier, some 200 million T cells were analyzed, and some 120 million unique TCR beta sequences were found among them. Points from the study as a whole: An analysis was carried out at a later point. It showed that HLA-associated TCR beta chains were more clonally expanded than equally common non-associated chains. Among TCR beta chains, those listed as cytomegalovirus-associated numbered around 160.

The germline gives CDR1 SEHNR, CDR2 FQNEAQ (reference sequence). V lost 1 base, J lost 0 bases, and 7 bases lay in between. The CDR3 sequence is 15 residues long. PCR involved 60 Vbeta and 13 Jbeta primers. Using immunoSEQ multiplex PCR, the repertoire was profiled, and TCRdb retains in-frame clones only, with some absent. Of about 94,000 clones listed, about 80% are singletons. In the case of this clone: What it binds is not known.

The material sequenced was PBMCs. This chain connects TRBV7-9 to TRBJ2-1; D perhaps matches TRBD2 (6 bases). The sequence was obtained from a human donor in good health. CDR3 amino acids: CASSLVAVSYNEQFF. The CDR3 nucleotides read TGTGCCAGCAGCTTAGTAGCGGTCTCCTACAATGAGCAGTTCTTC.